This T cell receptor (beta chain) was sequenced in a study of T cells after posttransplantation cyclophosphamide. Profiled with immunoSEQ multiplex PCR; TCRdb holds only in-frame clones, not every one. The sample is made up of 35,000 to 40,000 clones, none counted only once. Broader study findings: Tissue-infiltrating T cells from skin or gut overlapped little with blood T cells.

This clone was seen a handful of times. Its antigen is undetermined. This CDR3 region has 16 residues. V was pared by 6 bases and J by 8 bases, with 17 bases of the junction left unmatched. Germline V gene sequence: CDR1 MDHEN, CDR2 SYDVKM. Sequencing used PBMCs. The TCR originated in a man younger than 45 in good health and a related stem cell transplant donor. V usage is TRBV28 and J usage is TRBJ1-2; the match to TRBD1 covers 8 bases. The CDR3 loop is CASRGPGQAELWGYTF. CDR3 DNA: TGTGCCAGCAGAGGTCCGGGACAGGCGGAACTATGGGGCTACACCTTC.